The 5 T cell receptor beta chains below come from one sample, sequenced in a study of HIV-infected patients and healthy controls. Around 0.5 ug RNA was reverse transcribed with alpha and beta constant-region primers. Alpha and beta chain libraries were made separately by chain-specific third strand synthesis with multiplexing indices. Using its own MiXCR run on the 5' RACE reads, TCRdb lists one record per CDR3 protein. The sample shows approximately 9,700 distinct CDR3 sequences, approximately 5.2% of them seen only once. All unsorted peripheral T cells were captured because whole blood was used without fractionation. The sequencing used blood, collected before antiretroviral therapy. These receptors all come from an adult with HIV infection.

The table lists this clonotype with many counts. V usage is TRBV6-5 and J usage is TRBJ2-7; maybe TRBD1 (5 bases). The CDR3 is 15 amino acids. Per germline, CDR1 MNHEY and CDR2 SVGAGI. V was trimmed by 5 bases and J by 1 base, leaving 15 bases between them. Here the CDR3 DNA reads TGTGCCAGCAGTCCCGTGGTAGGGGTATCCTACGAGCAGTACTTC. Protein sequence: CASSPVVGVSYEQYF.

At least ten counts were recorded for this clonotype. The gene calls are TRBV29-1 and TRBJ2-7; D gene unclear. Looked up from germline, CDR1 is SQVTM and CDR2 is ANQGSEA. V was shortened by 4 bases and J by 0 bases, with 16 bases between the two germline ends. The CDR3 length is 15 residues. The CDR3 region is CSVGDGIQSSYEQYF. In DNA, the CDR3 is TGCAGCGTTGGCGACGGTATCCAGAGCTCCTACGAGCAGTACTTC.

This clonotype came up many times. The J gene is TRBJ1-5, the V gene TRBV15; no firm D call. CDR1 and CDR2 from the germline V gene are LNHNV and YYDKDF (reference sequence). V dropped 0 bases and J dropped 5 bases, with 5 bases sitting between them. This CDR3 is 13 amino acids long. CDR3 sequence (DNA): TGTGCCACCAGCAGAGAAAGGCATCAGCCCCAGCATTTT. Translating gives CATSRERHQPQHF.

This clonotype was detected only a few times. The chain links TRBV7-9 to TRBJ1-4; no definite D call. The germline CDR1 and CDR2 sequences are SEHNR and FQNEAQ (reference sequence). The CDR3 has 19 amino acids. V lost 4 bases to trimming and J lost 1 base, with 22 bases between them. The CDR3 here is CASSSPSAEGMRTNEKLFF. The CDR3, as DNA: TGTGCCAGCAGCTCCCCTAGCGCTGAAGGGATGAGAACTAATGAAAAACTGTTTTTT.

Sample share makes this clonotype medium-sized. The J gene is TRBJ2-7, the V gene TRBV28, with 8 bases aligning to TRBD1. The V gene end was trimmed by 8 bases and the J gene end by 4 bases; junction bases not matched to a gene: 13. The length of the CDR3 is 15 residues. Looked up from germline, CDR1 is MDHEN and CDR2 is SYDVKM. The CDR3 here is CASAEGQGAIYEQYF. In nucleotides, the CDR3 is TGTGCCAGCGCTGAAGGGCAGGGGGCTATATACGAGCAGTACTTC.